These T cell receptor beta chains were read from a single sample in a study of cytomegalovirus exposure and HLA in healthy donors. TCRdb's table, derived via immunoSEQ multiplex PCR, lists solely in-frame clones and lacks some. The repertoire holds 210,000 or so clones, about three quarters seen once, with roughly 2.6% in the top ten. Sequencing used PBMCs. These receptors originate from a woman aged 55-69 years in good health and CMV-seropositive. Both conserved end residues are part of each CDR3. The D gene is left open where the match is weak. Size values are once, few and many counts, or a class for expanded clones, and some rows have none.

J | D | size | V | length | CDR3 | DNA
TRBJ2-5 | NA | NA | TRBV30 | 13 | CAWTGQRGETQYF | TGTGCCTGGACCGGCCAGCGCGGGGAGACCCAGTACTTC
TRBJ1-2 | TRBD1 | NA | TRBV28 | 13 | CASRLTGGYGYTF | TGTGCCAGCAGGTTAACAGGGGGCTATGGCTACACCTTC
TRBJ2-2 | TRBD1 | NA | TRBV5-1 | 16 | CASSSGDRGNTGELFF | TGCGCCAGCAGCTCGGGGGACAGGGGAAACACCGGGGAGCTGTTTTTT
TRBJ1-2 | NA | NA | TRBV28 | 13 | CASSGHLNYGYTF | TGTGCCAGCAGTGGACACCTGAACTATGGCTACACCTTC
TRBJ1-1 | NA | NA | TRBV5-1 | 15 | CASSLASAGNTEAFF | TGCGCCAGCAGCTTGGCCTCGGCAGGGAACACTGAAGCTTTCTTT
TRBJ2-1 | NA | NA | TRBV7-2 | 15 | CASSLGPDSYNEQFF | TGTGCCAGCAGCTTAGGGCCAGACTCCTACAATGAGCAGTTCTTC
TRBJ1-1 | NA | NA | TRBV11-2 | 14 | CASSSFWRNTEAFF | TGTGCCAGCAGCTCATTCTGGAGGAACACTGAAGCTTTCTTT
TRBJ2-3 | NA | NA | TRBV7-7 | 14 | CASSTDRTTDTQYF | TGTGCCAGCAGCACAGACAGGACCACAGATACGCAGTATTTT
TRBJ1-1 | NA | NA | TRBV28 | 11 | CASSLTREAFF | TGTGCCAGCAGTTTGACAAGGGAAGCTTTCTTT
TRBJ1-4 | NA | NA | TRBV23-1 | 17 | CASSRASWRATNEKLFF | TGCGCCAGCAGTCGAGCCTCCTGGAGGGCAACTAATGAAAAACTGTTTTTT
TRBJ2-1 | TRBD2 | once | TRBV5-3 | 18 | CARSMGLAVRSSYNEQFF | TGTGCCAGAAGCATGGGACTAGCGGTAAGGAGCTCCTACAATGAGCAGTTCTTC
TRBJ2-5 | NA | NA | TRBV7-3 | 13 | CASSIDGQETQYF | TGTGCCAGCAGCATTGACGGGCAAGAGACCCAGTACTTC
TRBJ2-3 | NA | NA | TRBV7-3 | 14 | CASSLVASTDTQYF | TGTGCCAGCAGCCTCGTGGCTAGCACAGATACGCAGTATTTT
TRBJ2-7 | TRBD2 | once | TRBV5-1 | 16 | CASSLSPSERELQQYF | TGCGCCAGCAGCTTGTCCCCGTCGGAGCGGGAGTTACAGCAGTACTTC
TRBJ1-3 | NA | many | TRBV5-1 | 13 | CASSNGNGESLYF | TGCGCCAGCAGCAACGGGAACGGAGAATCACTGTATTTT
TRBJ2-1 | TRBD2 | NA | TRBV30 | 15 | CAWRVLAGVNNEQFF | TGTGCCTGGAGGGTACTAGCGGGAGTAAACAATGAGCAGTTCTTC
TRBJ1-4 | NA | NA | TRBV14 | 15 | CASSPLAHPNEKLFF | TGTGCCAGCAGCCCCCTTGCGCACCCTAATGAAAAACTGTTTTTT
TRBJ1-4 | NA | NA | TRBV5-1 | 18 | CASSPGQGLVATNEKLFF | TGCGCCAGCAGCCCTGGGCAGGGGCTAGTTGCAACTAATGAAAAACTGTTTTTT
TRBJ1-1 | TRBD1 | few | TRBV6-5 | 13 | CASSYWTGAEAFF | TGTGCCAGCAGTTACTGGACAGGGGCTGAAGCTTTCTTT
TRBJ1-1 | NA | NA | TRBV11-3 | 13 | CASSSSMNTEAFF | TGTGCCAGCAGCTCATCCATGAACACTGAAGCTTTCTTT
TRBJ1-1 | NA | NA | TRBV5-4 | 13 | CASSQNGIWEAFF | TGTGCCAGCAGCCAAAACGGGATCTGGGAAGCTTTCTTT
TRBJ2-7 | TRBD2 | NA | TRBV7-6 | 15 | CASRKGLAGDYEQYF | TGTGCCAGCAGAAAAGGACTAGCGGGAGACTACGAGCAGTACTTC
TRBJ1-4 | NA | NA | TRBV18 | 15 | CASSPPTGLNEKLFF | TGTGCCAGCTCACCACCGACAGGTTTAAACGAAAAACTGTTTTTT
TRBJ2-7 | NA | NA | TRBV9 | 14 | CASSVTGVSYEQYF | TGTGCCAGCAGCGTAACGGGAGTCTCCTACGAGCAGTACTTC
TRBJ1-3 | TRBD1 | once | TRBV18 | 16 | CASSVGTGGPGNTIYF | TGTGCCAGCTCAGTCGGGACAGGGGGTCCTGGAAACACCATATATTTT
TRBJ2-1 | NA | NA | TRBV7-2 | 14 | CASSLGSGYNEQFF | TGTGCCAGCAGCTTAGGCAGCGGATACAATGAGCAGTTCTTC
TRBJ2-7 | TRBD1 | NA | TRBV28 | 15 | CASSLGGTGYYEQYF | TGTGCCAGCAGTTTGGGGGGGACAGGGTACTACGAGCAGTACTTC
TRBJ1-2 | TRBD1 | NA | TRBV4-2 | 16 | CASSQIGGGANYGYTF | TGTGCCAGCAGCCAGATAGGAGGGGGCGCAAACTATGGCTACACCTTC
TRBJ1-5 | NA | NA | TRBV18 | 12 | CASSPGRQPQHF | TGTGCCAGCTCACCAGGGAGGCAGCCCCAGCATTTT
TRBJ1-1 | NA | NA | TRBV18 | 13 | CASSPDTNTEAFF | TGTGCCAGCTCTCCAGACACGAACACTGAAGCTTTCTTT
TRBJ2-1 | TRBD2 | NA | TRBV9 | 16 | CASSVASASGHNEQFF | TGTGCCAGCAGCGTAGCGTCGGCTAGCGGCCACAATGAGCAGTTCTTC
TRBJ2-1 | NA | NA | TRBV19 | 16 | CASSIVAGAPDNEQFF | TGTGCCAGTAGTATAGTGGCGGGGGCCCCCGACAATGAGCAGTTCTTC
TRBJ1-2 | NA | few | TRBV2 | 11 | CASRADGGYTF | TGTGCCAGCAGAGCGGACGGGGGCTACACCTTC
TRBJ1-3 | TRBD1 | NA | TRBV11-2 | 17 | CASSLAPRTGAGNTIYF | TGTGCCAGCAGCTTAGCCCCCAGGACAGGGGCTGGAAACACCATATATTTT
TRBJ1-1 | TRBD1 | NA | TRBV5-1 | 16 | CASSSSPGQRNTEAFF | TGCGCCAGCAGCTCATCACCGGGACAGCGGAACACTGAAGCTTTCTTT
TRBJ2-5 | TRBD1 | NA | TRBV5-1 | 15 | CASSMGQGVGETQYF | TGCGCCAGCAGCATGGGACAGGGAGTTGGGGAGACCCAGTACTTC
TRBJ1-2 | TRBD1 | NA | TRBV7-9 | 16 | CSSSLFDPGTGTGYTF | TGTTCCAGCAGCTTATTTGACCCCGGGACAGGGACGGGCTACACCTTC
TRBJ1-5 | NA | NA | TRBV6-5 | 15 | CASSYRTGTNQPQHF | TGTGCCAGCAGTTACCGTACAGGGACCAATCAGCCCCAGCATTTT
TRBJ1-1 | NA | few | TRBV23-1 | 15 | CASSQIRGGDTEAFF | TGCGCCAGCAGTCAAATCCGGGGGGGGGACACTGAAGCTTTCTTT
TRBJ1-4 | NA | NA | TRBV11-2 | 14 | CASSLRPLDMELFF | TGTGCCAGCAGCTTACGGCCCCTCGACATGGAACTGTTTTTT
TRBJ1-1 | TRBD1 | NA | TRBV5-1 | 15 | CASSLDGTGFGEAFF | TGCGCCAGCAGCTTGGATGGGACAGGTTTTGGTGAAGCTTTCTTT
TRBJ2-6 | TRBD1 | NA | TRBV5-1 | 19 | CASSPKAGTGNSGANVLTF | TGCGCCAGCAGCCCTAAAGCCGGGACAGGAAACTCTGGGGCCAACGTCCTGACTTTC
TRBJ2-1 | NA | NA | TRBV7-2 | 14 | CASSLGGSYNEQFF | TGTGCCAGCAGCTTAGGCGGGTCCTACAATGAGCAGTTCTTC
TRBJ2-5 | TRBD2 | NA | TRBV27 | 19 | CASSLYRPTSAGRVETQYF | TGTGCCAGCAGTTTATATCGCCCCACCTCAGCGGGAAGAGTAGAGACCCAGTACTTC
TRBJ2-5 | TRBD1 | NA | TRBV5-4 | 14 | CASSGTVLQETQYF | TGTGCCAGCAGCGGGACAGTACTCCAAGAGACCCAGTACTTC